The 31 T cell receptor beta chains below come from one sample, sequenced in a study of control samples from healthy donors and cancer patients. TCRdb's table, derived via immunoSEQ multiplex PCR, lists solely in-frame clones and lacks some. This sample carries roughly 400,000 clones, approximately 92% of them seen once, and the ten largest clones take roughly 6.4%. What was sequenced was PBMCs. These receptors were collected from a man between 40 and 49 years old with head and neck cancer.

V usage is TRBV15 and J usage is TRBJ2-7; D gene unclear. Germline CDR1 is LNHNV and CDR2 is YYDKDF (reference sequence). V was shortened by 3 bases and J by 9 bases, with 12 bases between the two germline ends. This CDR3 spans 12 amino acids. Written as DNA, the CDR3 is TGTGCCACCAGCAGGGAAGATCGTGTGCAGTACTTC. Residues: CATSREDRVQYF.

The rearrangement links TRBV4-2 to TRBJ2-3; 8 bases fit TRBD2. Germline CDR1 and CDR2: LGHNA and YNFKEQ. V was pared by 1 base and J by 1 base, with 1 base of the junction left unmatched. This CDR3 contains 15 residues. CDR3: CASSQGSGGTDTQYF. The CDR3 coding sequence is TGTGCCAGCAGCCAAGGTAGCGGGGGCACAGATACGCAGTATTTT.

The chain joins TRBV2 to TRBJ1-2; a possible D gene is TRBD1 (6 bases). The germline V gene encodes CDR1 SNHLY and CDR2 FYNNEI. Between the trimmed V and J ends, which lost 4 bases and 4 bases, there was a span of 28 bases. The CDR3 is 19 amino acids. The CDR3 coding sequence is TGTGCCAGCAGTGTTTTCGGCGGGGGGCGTTTAGGGAGGTCCTATGGCTACACCTTC. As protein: CASSVFGGGRLGRSYGYTF.

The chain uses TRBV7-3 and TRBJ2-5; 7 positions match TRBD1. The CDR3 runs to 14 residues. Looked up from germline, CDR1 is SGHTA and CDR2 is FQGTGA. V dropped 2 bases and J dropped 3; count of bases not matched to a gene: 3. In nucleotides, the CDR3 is TGTGCCAGCAGCTTACTAGACAGGGAAGAGACCCAGTACTTC. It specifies CASSLLDREETQYF.

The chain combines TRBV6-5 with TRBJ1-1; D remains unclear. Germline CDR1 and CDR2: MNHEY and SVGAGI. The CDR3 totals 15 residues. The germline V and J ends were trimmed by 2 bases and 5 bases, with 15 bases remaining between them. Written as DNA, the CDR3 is TGTGCCAGCAGTTACGGGCAGTTGGAAAGGACTGAAGCTTTCTTT. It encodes CASSYGQLERTEAFF.

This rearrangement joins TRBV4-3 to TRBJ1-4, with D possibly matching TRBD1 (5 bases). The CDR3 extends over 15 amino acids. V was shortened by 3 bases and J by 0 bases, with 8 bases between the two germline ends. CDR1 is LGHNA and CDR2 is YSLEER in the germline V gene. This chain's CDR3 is CASSQPGSTNEKLFF. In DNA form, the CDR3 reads TGCGCCAGCAGCCAGCCAGGGTCAACTAATGAAAAACTGTTTTTT.

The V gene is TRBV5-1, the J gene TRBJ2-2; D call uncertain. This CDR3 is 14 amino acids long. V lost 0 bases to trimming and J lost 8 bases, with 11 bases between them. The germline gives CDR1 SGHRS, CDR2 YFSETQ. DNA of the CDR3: TGCGCCAGCAGCTTGGCAGCATCCTTGGGGGAGCTGTTTTTT. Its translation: CASSLAASLGELFF.

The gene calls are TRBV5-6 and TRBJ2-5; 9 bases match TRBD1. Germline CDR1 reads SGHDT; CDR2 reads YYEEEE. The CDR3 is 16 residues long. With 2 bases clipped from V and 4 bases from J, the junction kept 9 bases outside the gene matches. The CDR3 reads CASSFRTGGVGETQYF. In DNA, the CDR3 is TGTGCCAGCAGCTTCCGCACAGGGGGCGTCGGAGAGACCCAGTACTTC.

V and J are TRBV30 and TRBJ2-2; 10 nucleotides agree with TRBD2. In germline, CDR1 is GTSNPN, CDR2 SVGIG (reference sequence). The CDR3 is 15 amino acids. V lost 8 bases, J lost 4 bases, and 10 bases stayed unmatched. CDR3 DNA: TGTGCCGGGGGGGCTAGCGGGAGTATCACCGGGGAGCTGTTTTTT. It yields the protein CAGGASGSITGELFF.

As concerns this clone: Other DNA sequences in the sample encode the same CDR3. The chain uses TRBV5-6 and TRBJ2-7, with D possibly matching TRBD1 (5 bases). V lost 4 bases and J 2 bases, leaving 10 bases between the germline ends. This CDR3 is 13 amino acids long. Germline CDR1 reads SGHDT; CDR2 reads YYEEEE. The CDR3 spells CASSLGRAYEQYF. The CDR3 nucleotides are TGTGCCAGCAGCCTCGGCAGGGCCTACGAGCAGTACTTC.

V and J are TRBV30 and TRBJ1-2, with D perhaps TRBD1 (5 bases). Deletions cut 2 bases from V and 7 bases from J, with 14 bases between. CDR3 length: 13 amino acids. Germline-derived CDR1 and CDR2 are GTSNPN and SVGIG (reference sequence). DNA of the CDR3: TGTGCCTGGAGTATATTGGAGAGGGGTGGCTACACCTTC. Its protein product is CAWSILERGGYTF.

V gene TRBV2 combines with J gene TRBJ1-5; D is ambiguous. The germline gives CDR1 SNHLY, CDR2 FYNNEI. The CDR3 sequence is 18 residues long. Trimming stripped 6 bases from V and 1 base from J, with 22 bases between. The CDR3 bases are TGTGCCAGCAGATTCGCCGTGAAGAGGGAGGGCAGCAATCAGCCCCAGCATTTT. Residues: CASRFAVKREGSNQPQHF.

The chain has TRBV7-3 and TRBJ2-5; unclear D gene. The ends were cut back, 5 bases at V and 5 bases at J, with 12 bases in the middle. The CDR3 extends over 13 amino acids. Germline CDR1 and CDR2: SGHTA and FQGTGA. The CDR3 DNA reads TGTGCCAGCAGCGTTCTACATGAGGAGACCCAGTACTTC. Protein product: CASSVLHEETQYF.

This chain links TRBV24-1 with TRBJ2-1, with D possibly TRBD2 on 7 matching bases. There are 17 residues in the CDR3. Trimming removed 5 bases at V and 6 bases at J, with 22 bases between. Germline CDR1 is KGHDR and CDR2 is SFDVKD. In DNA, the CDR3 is TGTGCCACCAGTGGTCACGAATCACGGGGGGCAGGCAATGAGCAGTTCTTC. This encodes CATSGHESRGAGNEQFF.

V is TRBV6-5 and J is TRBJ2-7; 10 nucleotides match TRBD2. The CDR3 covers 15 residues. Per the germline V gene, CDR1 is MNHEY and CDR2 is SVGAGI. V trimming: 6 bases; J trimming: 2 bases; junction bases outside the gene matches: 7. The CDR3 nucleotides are TGTGCCAGCAGAGCACCTAGCGGGAGCACCTACGAGCAGTACTTC. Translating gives CASRAPSGSTYEQYF.

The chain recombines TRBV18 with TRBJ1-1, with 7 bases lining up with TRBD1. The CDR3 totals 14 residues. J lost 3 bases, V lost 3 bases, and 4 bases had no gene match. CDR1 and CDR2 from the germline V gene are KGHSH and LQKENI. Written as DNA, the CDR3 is TGTGCCAGCTCACCCTCAGGGGGGCACACTGAAGCTTTCTTT. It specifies CASSPSGGHTEAFF.

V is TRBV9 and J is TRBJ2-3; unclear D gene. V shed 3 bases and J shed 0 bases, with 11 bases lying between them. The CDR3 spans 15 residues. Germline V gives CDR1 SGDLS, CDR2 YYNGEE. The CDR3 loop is CASSGRVLSTDTQYF. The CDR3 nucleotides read TGTGCCAGCAGCGGCCGGGTTCTGAGCACAGATACGCAGTATTTT.

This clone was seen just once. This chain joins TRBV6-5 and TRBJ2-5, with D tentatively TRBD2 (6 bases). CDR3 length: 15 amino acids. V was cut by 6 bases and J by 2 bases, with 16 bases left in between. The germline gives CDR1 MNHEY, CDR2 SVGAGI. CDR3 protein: CASSRRLEVQETQYF. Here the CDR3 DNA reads TGTGCCAGCAGCCGACGACTAGAGGTTCAAGAGACCCAGTACTTC.

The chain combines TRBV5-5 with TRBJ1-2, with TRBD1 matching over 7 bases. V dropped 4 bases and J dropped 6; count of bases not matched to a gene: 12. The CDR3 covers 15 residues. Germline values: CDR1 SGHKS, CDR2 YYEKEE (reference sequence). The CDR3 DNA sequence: TGTGCCAGCAGCGTCTCAGGGGGATGGAGGGATGGCTACACCTTC. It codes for CASSVSGGWRDGYTF.

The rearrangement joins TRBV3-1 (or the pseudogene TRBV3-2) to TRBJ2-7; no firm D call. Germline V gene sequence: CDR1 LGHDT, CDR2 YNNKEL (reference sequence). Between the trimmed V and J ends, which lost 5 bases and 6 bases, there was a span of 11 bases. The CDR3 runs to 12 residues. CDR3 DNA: TGTGCCAGCAGCGATAGGACCTTCGAGCAGTACTTC. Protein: CASSDRTFEQYF.

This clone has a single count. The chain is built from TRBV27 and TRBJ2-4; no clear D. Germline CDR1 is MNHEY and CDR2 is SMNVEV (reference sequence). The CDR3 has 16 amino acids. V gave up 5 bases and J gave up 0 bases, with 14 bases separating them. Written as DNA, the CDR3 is TGTGCCAGCAGTCCTATGGCGACCCTAGCCAAAAACATTCAGTACTTC. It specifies CASSPMATLAKNIQYF.

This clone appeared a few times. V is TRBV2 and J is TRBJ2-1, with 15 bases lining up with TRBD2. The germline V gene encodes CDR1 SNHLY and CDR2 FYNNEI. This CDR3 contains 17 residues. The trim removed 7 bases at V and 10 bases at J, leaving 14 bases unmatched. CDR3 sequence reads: CASNAPSGLAGGAEQFF. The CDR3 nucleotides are TGTGCCAGCAACGCCCCGTCGGGACTAGCGGGAGGCGCCGAGCAGTTCTTC.

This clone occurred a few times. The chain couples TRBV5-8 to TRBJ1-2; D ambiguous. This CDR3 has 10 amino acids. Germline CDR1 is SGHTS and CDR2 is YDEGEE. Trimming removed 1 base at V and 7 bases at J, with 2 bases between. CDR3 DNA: TGTGCCAGCAGCTTGACTGGCTACACCTTC. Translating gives CASSLTGYTF.

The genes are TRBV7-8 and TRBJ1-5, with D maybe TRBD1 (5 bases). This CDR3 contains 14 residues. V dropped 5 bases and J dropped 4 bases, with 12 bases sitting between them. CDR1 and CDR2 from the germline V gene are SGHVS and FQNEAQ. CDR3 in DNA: TGTGCCAGCAGCGCCGGGACGGCTAATCAGCCCCAGCATTTT. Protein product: CASSAGTANQPQHF.

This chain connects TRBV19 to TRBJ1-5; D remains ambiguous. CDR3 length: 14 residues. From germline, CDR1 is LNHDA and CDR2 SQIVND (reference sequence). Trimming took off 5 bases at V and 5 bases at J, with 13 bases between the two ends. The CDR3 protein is CASSPRKGYQPQHF. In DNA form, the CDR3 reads TGTGCCAGTAGTCCCCGGAAGGGCTATCAGCCCCAGCATTTT.

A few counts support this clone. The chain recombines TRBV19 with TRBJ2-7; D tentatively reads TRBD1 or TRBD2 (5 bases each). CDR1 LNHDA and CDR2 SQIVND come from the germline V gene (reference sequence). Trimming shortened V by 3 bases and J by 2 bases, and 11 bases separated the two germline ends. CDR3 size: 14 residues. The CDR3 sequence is CASSIGDLPYEQYF. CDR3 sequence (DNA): TGTGCCAGTAGTATTGGGGACCTCCCCTACGAGCAGTACTTC.

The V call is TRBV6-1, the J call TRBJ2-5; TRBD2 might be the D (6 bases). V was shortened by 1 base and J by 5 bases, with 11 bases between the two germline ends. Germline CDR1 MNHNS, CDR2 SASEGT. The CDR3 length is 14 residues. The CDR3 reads CASSEGRAGETQYF. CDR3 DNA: TGTGCCAGCAGTGAAGGGAGGGCCGGGGAGACCCAGTACTTC.

The CDR3 sequence is CAWEGEDYNSPLHF. The CDR3 DNA sequence: TGTGCCTGGGAAGGGGAAGATTATAATTCACCCCTCCACTTT. V usage is TRBV30 and J usage is TRBJ1-6, with a possible D match to TRBD1 (5 bases). This CDR3 is 14 amino acids long. Germline V CDR1 and CDR2: GTSNPN, SVGIG (reference sequence). V lost 5 bases, J lost 4 bases, and 12 bases lay in between.

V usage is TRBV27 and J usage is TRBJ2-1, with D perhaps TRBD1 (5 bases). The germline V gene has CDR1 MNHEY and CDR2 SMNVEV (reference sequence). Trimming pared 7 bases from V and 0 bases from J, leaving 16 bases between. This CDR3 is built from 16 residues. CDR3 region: CASTTLRAPSYNEQFF. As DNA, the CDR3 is TGTGCCAGCACCACACTCAGGGCACCCTCCTACAATGAGCAGTTCTTC.

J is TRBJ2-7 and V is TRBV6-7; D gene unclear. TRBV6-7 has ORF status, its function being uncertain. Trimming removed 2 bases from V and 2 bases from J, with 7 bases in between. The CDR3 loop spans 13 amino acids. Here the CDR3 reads CASSYPDTYEQYF. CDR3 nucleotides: TGTGCCAGCAGTTACCCAGACACCTACGAGCAGTACTTC.

The DNA for the CDR3 is TGTGCCAGCAGTTTAAACGGCGGATCGGAGACCCAGTACTTC. Translating gives CASSLNGGSETQYF. The chain has TRBV27 and TRBJ2-5; D is undetermined. This CDR3 is built from 14 residues. CDR1 is MNHEY, CDR2 SMNVEV, per germline (reference sequence). V lost 2 bases, J lost 5 bases, and 12 bases lay in between.